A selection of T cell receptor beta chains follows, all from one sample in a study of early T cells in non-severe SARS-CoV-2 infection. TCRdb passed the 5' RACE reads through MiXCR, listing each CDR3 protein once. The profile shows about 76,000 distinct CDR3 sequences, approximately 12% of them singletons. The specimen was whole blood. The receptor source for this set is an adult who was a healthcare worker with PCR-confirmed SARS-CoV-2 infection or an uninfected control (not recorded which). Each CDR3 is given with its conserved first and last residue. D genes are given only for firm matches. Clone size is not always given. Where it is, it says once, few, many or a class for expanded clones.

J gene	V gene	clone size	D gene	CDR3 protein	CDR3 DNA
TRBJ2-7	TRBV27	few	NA	CASSGRETYEQYF	TGTGCCAGCAGTGGCAGGGAGACCTACGAGCAGTACTTC
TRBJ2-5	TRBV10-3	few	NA	CAISTREPQETQYF	TGTGCCATCAGCACCAGGGAACCTCAAGAGACCCAGTACTTC
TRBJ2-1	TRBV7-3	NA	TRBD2	CASSSQAGVTYNEQFF	TGTGCCAGCAGCTCCCAGGCGGGAGTAACCTACAATGAGCAGTTCTTC
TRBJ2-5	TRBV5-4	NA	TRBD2	CASSFPLAGGRGETQYF	TGTGCCAGCAGCTTCCCCTTAGCGGGAGGCCGGGGAGAGACCCAGTACTTC
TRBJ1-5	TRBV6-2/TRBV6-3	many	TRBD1	CASSSTGDQPQHF	TGTGCCAGCAGTTCGACAGGGGATCAGCCCCAGCATTTT
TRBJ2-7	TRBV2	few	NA	CASSWTLYEQYF	TGTGCCAGCAGTTGGACCCTTTACGAGCAGTACTTC
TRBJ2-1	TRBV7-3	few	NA	CASSLDGGFYNEQFF	TGTGCCAGCAGCTTAGATGGGGGTTTCTACAATGAGCAGTTCTTC
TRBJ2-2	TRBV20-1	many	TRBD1	CSASHTGTGGTGELFF	TGCAGTGCTTCACATACCGGGACAGGTGGCACCGGGGAGCTGTTTTTT
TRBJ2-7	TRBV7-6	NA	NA	CASSEQVSYEQYF	TGTGCCAGCAGCGAACAGGTTTCCTACGAGCAGTACTTC
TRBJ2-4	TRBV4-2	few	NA	CASSQGFRAAKNIQYF	TGTGCCAGCAGCCAAGGTTTTAGGGCAGCGAAAAACATTCAGTACTTC
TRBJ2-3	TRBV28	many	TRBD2	CASSFPPWPSGATDTQYF	TGTGCCAGCAGCTTCCCGCCCTGGCCTAGCGGGGCCACAGATACGCAGTATTTT
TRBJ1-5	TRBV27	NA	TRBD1	CASQSAGGRNQPQHF	TGTGCCAGCCAATCCGCAGGGGGAAGAAATCAGCCCCAGCATTTT
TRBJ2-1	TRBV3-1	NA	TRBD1	CASTLGTGVNEQFF	TGTGCCAGCACCTTGGGGACAGGGGTGAATGAGCAGTTCTTC
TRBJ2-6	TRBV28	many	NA	CASSVPSGANVLTF	TGTGCCAGCAGCGTGCCCTCTGGGGCCAACGTCCTGACTTTC
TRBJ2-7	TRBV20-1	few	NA	CSAPRSTFYEQYF	TGCAGTGCCCCCCGGTCCACCTTCTACGAGCAGTACTTC
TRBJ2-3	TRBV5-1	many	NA	CASSLSGTNSDTQYF	TGCGCCAGCAGCTTGTCCGGGACAAACTCGGATACGCAGTATTTT
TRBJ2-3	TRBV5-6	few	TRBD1	CASSFSGQGSPDTQYF	TGTGCCAGCAGCTTCTCGGGACAGGGCAGCCCAGATACGCAGTATTTT
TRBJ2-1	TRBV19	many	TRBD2	CASSKGLAGPYNEQFF	TGTGCCAGTAGTAAGGGCCTAGCGGGCCCCTACAATGAGCAGTTCTTC
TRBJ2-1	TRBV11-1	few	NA	CASSPPSDYNEQFF	TGTGCCAGCAGCCCCCCGTCGGACTACAATGAGCAGTTCTTC